These 27 T cell receptor beta chains came from one sample sequenced in a study of Ad26.COV2.S vaccination and SARS-CoV-2 variants. The protocol was immunoSEQ multiplex PCR, while the TCRdb copy is restricted to in-frame clones and leaves out a portion. The sample includes 360,000 or so clones, around 86% of them seen just once. The treatment was: around 19 received Ad26.COV2.S at low or high dose, single or two shots; five or six received placebo; per-sample allocation not given. After the first vaccine or placebo injection, samples were drawn on day 63. The sample consisted of peripheral blood, taken in a trial of Ad26.COV2.S vaccine versus placebo. These receptors were obtained from a person aged 18-60 years who received the Ad26.COV2.S COVID-19 vaccine or a placebo.

The gene calls are TRBV9 and TRBJ2-2; no definite D call. The germline V and J ends were trimmed by 0 bases and 1 base, with 7 bases remaining between them. Per the germline V gene, CDR1 is SGDLS and CDR2 is YYNGEE. The CDR3 is 15 residues long. CDR3 amino acids: CASSVEGLNTGELFF. For the CDR3, the DNA is TGTGCCAGCAGCGTAGAAGGGCTGAACACCGGGGAGCTGTTTTTT.

This chain connects TRBV30 to TRBJ2-3, with 10 positions matching TRBD2. The CDR3 length is 15 residues. With V trimmed by 0 bases and J by 0 bases, 0 bases remained unmatched. Germline V gives CDR1 GTSNPN, CDR2 SVGIG (reference sequence). The CDR3 nucleotides are TGTGCCTGGAGTGTACTAGCGGGGAGCACAGATACGCAGTATTTT. It is translated as CAWSVLAGSTDTQYF. Supplemented by reference TRBV30 and TRBJ2-3, the full variable domain reads SQTIHQWPATLVQPVGSPLSLECTVEGTSNPNLYWYRQAAGRGLQLLFYSVGIGQISSEVPQNLSASRPQDRQFILSSKKLLLSDSGFYLCAWSVLAGSTDTQYFGPGTRLTVL.

V usage is TRBV2 and J usage is TRBJ2-6; D might be TRBD2 (5 bases). CDR1 is SNHLY, CDR2 FYNNEI, per germline. V lost 3 bases and J lost 1, with 10 bases in between. The CDR3 spans 16 residues. The DNA for the CDR3 is TGTGCCAGCAGTGAGGTGGGGAGTTCTGGGGCCAACGTCCTGACTTTC. Encoded protein: CASSEVGSSGANVLTF.

This clone was counted only a few times. The J gene is TRBJ1-1, the V gene TRBV27; 12 bases line up with TRBD1. Germline CDR1 is MNHEY and CDR2 is SMNVEV (reference sequence). This CDR3 region has 14 residues. Trimming at V came to 10 bases and at J to 1 base, leaving 4 bases not matched to a gene. The CDR3 sequence is CATGDRGPNTEAFF. DNA for the CDR3: TGTGCCACCGGGGACAGGGGGCCGAACACTGAAGCTTTCTTT.

The rearrangement links TRBV6-5 to TRBJ2-5, with 7 bases matching TRBD1. J was trimmed by 3 bases and V by 9 bases; bases with no gene match: 10. The CDR3 spans 14 residues. Germline lookup yields CDR1 MNHEY and CDR2 SVGAGI. The CDR3 loop reads CASKNRGMKETQYF. CDR3 DNA: TGTGCCAGTAAGAACAGGGGAATGAAAGAGACCCAGTACTTC.

The chain combines TRBV5-1 with TRBJ2-5; 10 nucleotides align to TRBD2. This CDR3 is 19 amino acids long. The germline V gene has CDR1 SGHRS and CDR2 YFSETQ. Trimming at V came to 4 bases and at J to 0 bases, leaving 15 bases not matched to a gene. The CDR3 nucleotides are TGCGCCAGCAGCCCCCCAGGTGTAGCGGGGGGCCTACACCAAGAGACCCAGTACTTC. Amino acid sequence: CASSPPGVAGGLHQETQYF.

The CDR3 loop is CASSLERGETQYF. CDR3 nucleotides: TGTGCCAGCAGCTTAGAGCGTGGAGAGACCCAGTACTTC. The chain carries TRBV7-6 and TRBJ2-5; D gene uncertain. The germline V gene encodes CDR1 SGHVS and CDR2 FNYEAQ. The CDR3 sequence is 13 residues long. V shed 1 base and J shed 4 bases, with 7 bases lying between them.

The genes are TRBV9 and TRBJ2-3, with 9 bases that match TRBD1. The germline gives CDR1 SGDLS, CDR2 YYNGEE. This CDR3 is built from 15 residues. V shed 0 bases and J 6 bases; nucleotides not matched to a gene: 5. The CDR3 bases are TGTGCCAGCAGCGTAGCCGACAGGGGGTGGGATACGCAGTATTTT. Its protein is CASSVADRGWDTQYF.

CDR3 bases: TGTGCCAGCAGCCAAGATTATTGGACAGGGAGGGGTGAGCAGTTCTTC. It yields the protein CASSQDYWTGRGEQFF. The rearrangement links TRBV3-1 (or the pseudogene TRBV3-2) to TRBJ2-1, with a tentative D call TRBD1 (8 bases). The CDR3 covers 16 residues. Germline CDR1 is LGHDT and CDR2 is YNNKEL (reference sequence). V was cut by 0 bases and J by 9 bases, with 18 bases left in between.

The chain has TRBV21-1 and TRBJ1-5. TRBV21-1 is given as a pseudogene. The CDR3 is 17 amino acids. CDR3 in amino acids: CASSKEGGVVGNQPQHF. For the CDR3, the DNA is TGTGCCAGCAGCAAAGAAGGTGGGGTGGTTGGCAATCAGCCCCAGCATTTT.

This clone was recorded once. J is TRBJ2-2 and V is TRBV7-9, with 9 positions matching TRBD1. The CDR3 is 15 residues long. V was clipped by 8 bases and J by 1 base; unmatched bases: 5. Germline values: CDR1 SEHNR, CDR2 FQNEAQ (reference sequence). The CDR3 is CASHNRGLNTGELFF. DNA for the CDR3: TGTGCCAGCCACAACAGGGGGCTGAACACCGGGGAGCTGTTTTTT.

The chain is built from TRBV5-1 and TRBJ2-3; tentatively, D is TRBD1 (5 bases). The V end was cut by 4 bases, the J end by 2 bases, with 26 bases between. Looked up from germline, CDR1 is SGHRS and CDR2 is YFSETQ. This CDR3 is built from 19 residues. The CDR3 spells CASSPLWKQGGYDTDTQYF. The CDR3 DNA reads TGCGCCAGCAGCCCTCTTTGGAAGCAGGGTGGGTACGACACAGATACGCAGTATTTT. The whole variable domain, remainder taken from reference TRBV5-1 and TRBJ2-3, is KAGVTQTPRYLIKTRGQQVTLSCSPISGHRSVSWYQQTPGQGLQFLFEYFSETQRNKGNFPGRFSGRQFSNSRSEMNVSTLELGDSALYLCASSPLWKQGGYDTDTQYFGPGTRLTVL.

This rearrangement joins TRBV25-1 to TRBJ1-5; D uncertain. Looked up from germline, CDR1 is MGHDK and CDR2 is SYGVNS. The CDR3 length is 15 residues. V dropped 3 bases and J dropped 9 bases, with 18 bases sitting between them. CDR3 region: CASSERDGLNWPQHF. DNA of the CDR3: TGTGCCAGCAGTGAGCGAGACGGCTTGAATTGGCCCCAGCATTTT.

The V and J genes are TRBV5-4 and TRBJ2-2; D is tentatively TRBD1 or TRBD2 (6 bases each). Germline CDR1 is SGHNT and CDR2 is YYREEE (reference sequence). The CDR3 extends over 16 amino acids. The V and J ends lost 4 bases and 7 bases respectively, with 20 bases between them. The CDR3 DNA reads as TGTGCCAGCAGCCCCGGAGGGCGGGACATGGTCGGGGAGCTGTTTTTT. It translates to CASSPGGRDMVGELFF.

The chain recombines TRBV6-6 with TRBJ2-5; D call uncertain. Germline lookup yields CDR1 MNHNY and CDR2 SVGAGI (reference sequence). V was cut by 2 bases and J by 3 bases, with 4 bases left in between. The CDR3 spans 12 residues. In DNA, the CDR3 is TGTGCCAGCAGTTACGGGGAAGAGACCCAGTACTTC. It codes for CASSYGEETQYF.

The V call is TRBV24-1, the J call TRBJ1-1; D remains ambiguous. The CDR3 consists of 12 residues. The germline V gene has CDR1 KGHDR and CDR2 SFDVKD. The V and J ends lost 6 bases and 10 bases respectively, with 14 bases between them. The CDR3 reads CATSRLRYGAFF. CDR3 DNA sequence: TGTGCCACCAGTCGTCTACGTTACGGAGCTTTCTTT.

The V call is TRBV5-1, the J call TRBJ2-1; 8 nucleotides match TRBD2. Germline V lookup: CDR1 SGHRS, CDR2 YFSETQ. J was trimmed by 9 bases and V by 0 bases; bases with no gene match: 14. This CDR3 comprises 17 residues. CDR3 DNA: TGCGCCAGCAGCTTGGAGGGAGTTTCCGGGGGGGCCACTGAGCAGTTCTTC. This gives the protein CASSLEGVSGGATEQFF.

DNA for the CDR3: TGTGCCAGTAGTACTACAGAGAATCAGCCCCAGCATTTT. Its translation: CASSTTENQPQHF. This sequence joins TRBV19 and TRBJ1-5; D is ambiguous. From germline, CDR1 is LNHDA and CDR2 SQIVND (reference sequence). This CDR3 has 13 amino acids. Deletions cut 4 bases from V and 4 bases from J, with 8 bases between. Full variable domain (missing parts from reference TRBV19 and TRBJ1-5): DGGITQSPKYLFRKEGQNVTLSCEQNLNHDAMYWYRQDPGQGLRLIYYSQIVNDFQKGDIAEGYSVSREKKESFPLTVTSAQKNPTAFYLCASSTTENQPQHFGDGTRLSIL.

This clone was counted once. V usage is TRBV6-5 and J usage is TRBJ1-1; a possible D gene is TRBD1 (5 bases). The CDR3 is 13 residues long. V was trimmed by 7 bases and J by 0 bases, leaving 9 bases between them. Germline lookup yields CDR1 MNHEY and CDR2 SVGAGI. CDR3 amino acids: CASTSGLNTEAFF. In nucleotides, the CDR3 is TGTGCCAGCACCTCAGGGCTGAACACTGAAGCTTTCTTT.

This rearrangement joins TRBV6-5 to TRBJ1-2; the D is unclear. Germline loops: CDR1 MNHEY, CDR2 SVGAGI. V dropped 2 bases and J dropped 2 bases, with 6 bases sitting between them. CDR3 length: 13 residues. The CDR3 region is CASSYRENYGYTF. CDR3 in DNA: TGTGCCAGCAGTTACCGGGAAAACTATGGCTACACCTTC.

Regarding this clone: Other nucleotide sequences in the sample specify the same CDR3. As DNA, the CDR3 is TGTGCCAGCAGTGCCGGACAGGGAGGCTATGGCTACACCTTC. Translated: CASSAGQGGYGYTF. The rearrangement uses TRBV2 and TRBJ1-2, with 8 bases aligning to TRBD1. The CDR3 is made up of 14 amino acids. Germline CDR1 is SNHLY and CDR2 is FYNNEI. With V trimmed by 4 bases and J by 4 bases, 5 bases remained unmatched.

This clone occurred a few times. The DNA of the CDR3 is TGTGCCAGCAGTATCGGCGGTAGGGGCAATCAGCCCCAGCATTTT. Amino acid sequence: CASSIGGRGNQPQHF. V usage is TRBV7-2 and J usage is TRBJ1-5; D is uncertain. The ends were cut back, 6 bases at V and 2 bases at J, with 14 bases in the middle. The CDR3 extends over 15 amino acids. In germline, CDR1 is SGHTA, CDR2 FQGNSA. The entire variable domain, with the rest obtained from reference TRBV7-2 and TRBJ1-5, is as follows: GAGVSQSPSNKVTEKGKDVELRCDPISGHTALYWYRQSLGQGLEFLIYFQGNSAPDKSGLPSDRFSAERTGGSVSTLTIQRTQQEDSAVYLCASSIGGRGNQPQHFGDGTRLSIL.

The chain carries TRBV2 and TRBJ1-2, with D possibly matching TRBD1 (5 bases). CDR3 length equals 12 residues. The V gene lost 6 bases and the J gene lost 8 bases, with 13 bases spanning the gap. The germline gives CDR1 SNHLY, CDR2 FYNNEI. CDR3 sequence: CASSGTFEGYTF. The CDR3 DNA is TGTGCCAGCAGCGGGACTTTCGAGGGCTACACCTTC.

In this sample, this clone turned up once. The rearrangement joins TRBV5-1 to TRBJ2-7; TRBD1 agrees at 11 bases. The CDR3 is 15 amino acids. Germline CDR1 reads SGHRS; CDR2 reads YFSETQ. V gave up 2 bases and J gave up 2 bases; unmatched junction bases: 3. CDR3 in amino acids: CASSFQGQGAYEQYF. The CDR3 nucleotides read TGCGCCAGCAGCTTCCAGGGACAGGGGGCCTACGAGCAGTACTTC.

The chain combines TRBV12-3 or TRBV12-4 with TRBJ2-3; the match to TRBD2 covers 7 bases. The CDR3 is made up of 13 amino acids. The junction had 8 bases not matched to a gene; V was cut back by 10 bases and J by 4 bases. The CDR3 protein is CAITGLDADTQYF. DNA for the CDR3: TGTGCCATTACCGGACTAGATGCAGATACGCAGTATTTT.

J is TRBJ1-1 and V is TRBV6-5; D might be TRBD1 (6 bases). Trimming shortened V by 4 bases and J by 6 bases, and 15 bases separated the two germline ends. This CDR3 is 14 amino acids long. Germline values: CDR1 MNHEY, CDR2 SVGAGI. Here the CDR3 reads CASSSIEGGPEAFF. The CDR3 bases are TGTGCCAGCAGTTCCATCGAGGGGGGACCTGAAGCTTTCTTT.

The gene calls are TRBV7-9 and TRBJ1-1; 11 bases agree with TRBD1. Germline CDR1 SEHNR, CDR2 FQNEAQ (reference sequence). The ends lost 5 bases at V and 4 bases at J; junction bases unmatched: 3. This CDR3 region has 14 residues. The CDR3 DNA reads TGTGCCAGCAGCCAGGGACAGGGGGGCACTGAAGCTTTCTTT. Its protein is CASSQGQGGTEAFF.